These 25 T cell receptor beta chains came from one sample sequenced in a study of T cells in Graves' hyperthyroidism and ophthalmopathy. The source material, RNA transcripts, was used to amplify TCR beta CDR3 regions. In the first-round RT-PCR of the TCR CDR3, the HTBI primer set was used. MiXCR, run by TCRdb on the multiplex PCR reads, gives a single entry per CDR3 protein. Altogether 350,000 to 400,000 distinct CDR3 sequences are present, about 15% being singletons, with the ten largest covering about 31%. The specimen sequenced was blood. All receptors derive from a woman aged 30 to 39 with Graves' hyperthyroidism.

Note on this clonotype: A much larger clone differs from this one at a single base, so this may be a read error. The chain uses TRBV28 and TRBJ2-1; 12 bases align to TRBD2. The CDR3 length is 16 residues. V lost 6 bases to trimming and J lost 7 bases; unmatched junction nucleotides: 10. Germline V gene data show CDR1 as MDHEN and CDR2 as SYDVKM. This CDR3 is CASRHASGRAGNEQFF. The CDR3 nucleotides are TGTGCCAGCAGACACGCTAGCGGGAGGGCCGGGAATGAGCAGTTCTTC.

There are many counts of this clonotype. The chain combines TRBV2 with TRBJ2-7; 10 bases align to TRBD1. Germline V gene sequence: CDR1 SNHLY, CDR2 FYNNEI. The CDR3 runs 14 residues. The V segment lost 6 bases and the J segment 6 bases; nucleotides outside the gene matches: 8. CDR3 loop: CASSPGTGAGEQYF. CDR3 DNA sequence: TGTGCCAGCAGCCCCGGGACAGGGGCGGGCGAGCAGTACTTC. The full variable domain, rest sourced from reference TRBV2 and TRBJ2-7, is EPEVTQTPSHQVTQMGQEVILRCVPISNHLYFYWYRQILGQKVEFLVSFYNNEISEKSEIFDDQFSVERPDGSNFTLKIRSTKLEDSAMYFCASSPGTGAGEQYFGPGTRLTVT.

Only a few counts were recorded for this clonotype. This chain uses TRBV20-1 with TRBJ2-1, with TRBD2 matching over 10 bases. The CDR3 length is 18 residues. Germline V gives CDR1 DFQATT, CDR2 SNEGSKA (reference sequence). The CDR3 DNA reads TGCTCGGCCCGGAGTAACCCGGGTGGGACTAGCGTATACAATGAGCAGTTCTTC. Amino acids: CSARSNPGGTSVYNEQFF.

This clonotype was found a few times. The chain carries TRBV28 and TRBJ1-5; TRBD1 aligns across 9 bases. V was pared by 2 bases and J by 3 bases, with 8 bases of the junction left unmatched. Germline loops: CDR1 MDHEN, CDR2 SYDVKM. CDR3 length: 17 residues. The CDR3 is CASSLGGTGSINQPQHF. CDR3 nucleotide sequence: TGTGCCAGCAGTTTAGGTGGGACAGGGAGCATCAATCAGCCCCAGCATTTT.

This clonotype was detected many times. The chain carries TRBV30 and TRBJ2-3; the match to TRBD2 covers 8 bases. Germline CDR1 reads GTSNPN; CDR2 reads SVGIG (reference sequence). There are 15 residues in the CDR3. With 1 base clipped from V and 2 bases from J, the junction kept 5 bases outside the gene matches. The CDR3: CAWSAGGRFTDTQYF. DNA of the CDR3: TGTGCCTGGAGTGCGGGGGGGAGGTTCACAGATACGCAGTATTTT.

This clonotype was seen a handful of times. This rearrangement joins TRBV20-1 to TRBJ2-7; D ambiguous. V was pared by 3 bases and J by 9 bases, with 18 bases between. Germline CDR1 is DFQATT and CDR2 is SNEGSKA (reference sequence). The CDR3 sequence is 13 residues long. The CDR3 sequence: CSASSHSYDGQYF. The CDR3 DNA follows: TGCAGTGCTAGCTCTCATTCCTACGACGGGCAGTACTTC.

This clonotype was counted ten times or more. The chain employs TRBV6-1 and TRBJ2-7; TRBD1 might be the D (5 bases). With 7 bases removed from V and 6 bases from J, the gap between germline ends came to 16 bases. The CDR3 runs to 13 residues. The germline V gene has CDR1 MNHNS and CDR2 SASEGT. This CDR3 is CASNPVQGPEQYF. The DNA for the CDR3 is TGTGCCAGCAACCCAGTGCAGGGCCCCGAGCAGTACTTC.

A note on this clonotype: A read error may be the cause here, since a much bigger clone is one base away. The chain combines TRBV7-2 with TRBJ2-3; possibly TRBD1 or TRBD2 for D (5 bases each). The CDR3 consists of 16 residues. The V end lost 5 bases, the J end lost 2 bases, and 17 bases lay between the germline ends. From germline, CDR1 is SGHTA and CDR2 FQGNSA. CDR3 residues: CASSPELVGPTDTQYF. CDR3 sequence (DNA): TGTGCCAGCAGCCCGGAGCTAGTGGGACCCACAGATACGCAGTATTTT.

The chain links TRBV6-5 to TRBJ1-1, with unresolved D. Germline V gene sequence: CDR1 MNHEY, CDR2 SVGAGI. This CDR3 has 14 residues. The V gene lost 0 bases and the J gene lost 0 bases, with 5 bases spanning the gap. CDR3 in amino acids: CASSYSAVNTEAFF. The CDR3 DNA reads TGTGCCAGCAGTTACTCGGCGGTGAACACTGAAGCTTTCTTT.

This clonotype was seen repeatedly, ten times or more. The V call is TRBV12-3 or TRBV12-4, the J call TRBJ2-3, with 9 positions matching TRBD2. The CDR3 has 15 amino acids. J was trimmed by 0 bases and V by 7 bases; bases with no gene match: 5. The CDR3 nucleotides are TGTGCCAGCACCAGACTAGCGGCTAGCACAGATACGCAGTATTTT. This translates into CASTRLAASTDTQYF.

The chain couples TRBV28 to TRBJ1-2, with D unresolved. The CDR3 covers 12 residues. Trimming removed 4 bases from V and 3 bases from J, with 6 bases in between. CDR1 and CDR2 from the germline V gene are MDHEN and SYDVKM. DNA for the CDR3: TGTGCCAGCAGTTGGAGGGACTATGGCTACACCTTC. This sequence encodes CASSWRDYGYTF.

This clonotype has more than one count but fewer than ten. Written as DNA, the CDR3 is TGTGCCAGCAGCGCCCGGCCATCCTACAATGAGCAGTTCTTC. Residues: CASSARPSYNEQFF. V and J are TRBV5-4 and TRBJ2-1, with D hard to call. The CDR3 totals 14 residues. Germline V CDR1 and CDR2: SGHNT, YYREEE (reference sequence). Trimming removed 4 bases from V and 1 base from J, with 9 bases in between.

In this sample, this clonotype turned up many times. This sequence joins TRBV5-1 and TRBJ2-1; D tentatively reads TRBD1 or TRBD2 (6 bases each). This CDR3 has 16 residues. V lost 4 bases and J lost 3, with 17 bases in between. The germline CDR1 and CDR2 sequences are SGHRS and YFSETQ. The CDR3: CASSPGASVGYNEQFF. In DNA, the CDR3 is TGCGCCAGCAGCCCGGGGGCTTCGGTCGGCTACAATGAGCAGTTCTTC.

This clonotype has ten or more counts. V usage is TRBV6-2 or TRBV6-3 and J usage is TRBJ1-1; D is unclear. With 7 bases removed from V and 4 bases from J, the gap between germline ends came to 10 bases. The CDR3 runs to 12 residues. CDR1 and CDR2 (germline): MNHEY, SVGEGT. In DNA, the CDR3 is TGTGCCAGCACGTCGAGGACCACTGAAGCTTTCTTT. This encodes CASTSRTTEAFF.

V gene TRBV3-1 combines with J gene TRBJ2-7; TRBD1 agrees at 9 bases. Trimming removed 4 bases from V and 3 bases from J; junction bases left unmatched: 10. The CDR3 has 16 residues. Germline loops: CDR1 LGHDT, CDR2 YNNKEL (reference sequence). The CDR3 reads CASSLRSGTGYYEQYF. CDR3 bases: TGTGCCAGCAGCCTTAGGTCCGGGACAGGGTACTACGAGCAGTACTTC.

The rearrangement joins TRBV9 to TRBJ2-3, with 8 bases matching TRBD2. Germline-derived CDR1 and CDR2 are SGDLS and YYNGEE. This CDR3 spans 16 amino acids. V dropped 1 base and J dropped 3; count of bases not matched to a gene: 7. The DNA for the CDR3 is TGTGCCAGCAGCGTACATACGGGAGGGTGGACAGATACGCAGTATTTT. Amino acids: CASSVHTGGWTDTQYF.

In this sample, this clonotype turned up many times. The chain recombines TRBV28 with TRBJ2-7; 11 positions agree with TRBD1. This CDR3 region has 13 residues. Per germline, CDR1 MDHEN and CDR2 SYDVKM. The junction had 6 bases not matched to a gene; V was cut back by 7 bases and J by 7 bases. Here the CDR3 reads CASKPDRGREQYF. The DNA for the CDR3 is TGTGCCAGCAAACCGGACAGGGGGCGGGAGCAGTACTTC.

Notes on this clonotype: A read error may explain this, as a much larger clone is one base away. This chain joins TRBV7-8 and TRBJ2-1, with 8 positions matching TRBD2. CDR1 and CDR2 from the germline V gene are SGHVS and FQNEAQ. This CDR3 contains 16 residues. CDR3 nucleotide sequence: TGTGCCAGCAGCTTGTCTATGGGACTAGGAGTCAATAAGCAGTTCTTC. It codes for CASSLSMGLGVNKQFF. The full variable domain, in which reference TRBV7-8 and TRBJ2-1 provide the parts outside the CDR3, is GAGVSQSPRYKVAKRGQDVALRCDPISGHVSLFWYQQALGQGPEFLTYFQNEAQLDKSGLPSDRFFAERPEGSVSTLKIQRTQQEDSAVYLCASSLSMGLGVNKQFFGPGTRLTVL.

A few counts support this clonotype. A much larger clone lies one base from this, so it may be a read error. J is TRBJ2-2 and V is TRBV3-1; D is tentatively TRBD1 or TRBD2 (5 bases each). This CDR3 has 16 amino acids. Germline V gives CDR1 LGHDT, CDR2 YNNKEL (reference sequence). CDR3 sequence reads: CASSHGPDRGTGELLF. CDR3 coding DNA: TGTGCCAGCAGCCATGGTCCGGACCGTGGGACCGGGGAGCTGCTTTTT.

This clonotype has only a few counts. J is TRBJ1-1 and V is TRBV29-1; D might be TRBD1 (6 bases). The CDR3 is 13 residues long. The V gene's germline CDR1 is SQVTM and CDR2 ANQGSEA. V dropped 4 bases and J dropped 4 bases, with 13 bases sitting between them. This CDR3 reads CSVVRKGGTEAFF. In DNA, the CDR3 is TGCAGCGTTGTCAGGAAGGGGGGCACTGAAGCTTTCTTT.

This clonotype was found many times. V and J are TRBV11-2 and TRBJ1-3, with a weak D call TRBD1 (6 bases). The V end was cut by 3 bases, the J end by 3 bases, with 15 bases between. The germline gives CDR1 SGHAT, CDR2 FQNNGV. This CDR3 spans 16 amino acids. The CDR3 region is CASSFWGASVGNTIYF. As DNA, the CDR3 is TGTGCCAGCAGCTTTTGGGGGGCGTCAGTTGGAAACACCATATATTTT.

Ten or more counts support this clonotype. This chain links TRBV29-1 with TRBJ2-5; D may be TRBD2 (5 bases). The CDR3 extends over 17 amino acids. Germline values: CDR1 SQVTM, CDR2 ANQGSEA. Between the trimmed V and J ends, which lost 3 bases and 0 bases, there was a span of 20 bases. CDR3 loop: CSVESRLAGSYQETQYF. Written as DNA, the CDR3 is TGCAGCGTTGAGAGCAGGCTAGCAGGCTCGTACCAAGAGACCCAGTACTTC.

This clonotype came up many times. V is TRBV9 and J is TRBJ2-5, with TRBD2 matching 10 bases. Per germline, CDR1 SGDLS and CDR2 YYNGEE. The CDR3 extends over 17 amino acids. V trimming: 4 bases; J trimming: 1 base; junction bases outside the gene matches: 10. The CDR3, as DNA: TGTGCCAGCAGCCCGGGGGCTAGCGGGAGCCTCCAAGAGACCCAGTACTTC. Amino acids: CASSPGASGSLQETQYF.

This chain's CDR3 is CASSLVWALSYEQYF. CDR3 coding DNA: TGTGCCAGCAGCTTGGTTTGGGCCCTATCCTACGAGCAGTACTTC. The chain has TRBV5-8 and TRBJ2-7; D is unclear. The CDR3 covers 15 residues. Germline V gene sequence: CDR1 SGHTS, CDR2 YDEGEE. Trimming removed 0 bases from V and 1 base from J, with 11 bases in between.

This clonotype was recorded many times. CDR3 residues: CASSSLTYEQYF. The CDR3 nucleotides read TGTGCCAGCAGCTCCCTAACCTACGAGCAGTACTTC. V gene TRBV5-4 combines with J gene TRBJ2-7; D unclear. This CDR3 comprises 12 residues. V shed 3 bases and J shed 2 bases, with 6 bases lying between them. The germline V gene has CDR1 SGHNT and CDR2 YYREEE (reference sequence). The full variable domain, completed using reference TRBV5-4 and TRBJ2-7, is ETGVTQSPTHLIKTRGQQVTLRCSSQSGHNTVSWYQQALGQGPQFIFQYYREEENGRGNFPPRFSGLQFPNYSSELNVNALELDDSALYLCASSSLTYEQYFGPGTRLTVT.